There are many counts of the clone carrying this T cell receptor (beta chain). Its antigen remains unidentified. This CDR3 comprises 13 residues. The germline V gene encodes CDR1 PRHDT and CDR2 FYEKMQ (reference sequence). V lost 0 bases, J lost 5 bases, and 7 bases lay in between. The data stem from a study of metastatic and nonmetastatic thyroid tumors. Study-level background: Repertoires from blood and tumor or nodule tissue of malignant and benign thyroid patients were compared.

Each patient went into thyroid surgery without having received any treatment. General study findings and limits: It was reportedly found that TCR beta diversity was significantly higher in malignant thyroid tumors than in benign nodules, a difference seen in both blood and tumor samples.

With MiXCR, TCRdb reprocessed the PCR reads. The table includes 25,000 to 30,000 clones, 16% detected once. This rearrangement joins TRBV13 to TRBJ2-5; D may be TRBD1 (5 bases). The specimen sequenced was blood. The receptor's source is a female donor with papillary thyroid cancer or a benign thyroid nodule (not recorded which). Some clones in this sample may be carry-over from other donors' samples. In nucleotides, the CDR3 is TGTGCCAGCAGCTTAGGGGGGCAGGAGACCCAGTACTTC. It is translated as CASSLGGQETQYF.